This T cell receptor beta chain was recovered during a study of CD8+ T cells in alopecia areata. For the study at large: For 6 to 18 months, tofacitinib was taken, and 6 months off drug followed. General study findings and limits: In lesional scalp, particularly from alopecia totalis/universalis, clonality was higher than in normal scalp.

Turning to this clone: As yet, its antigen is unknown.

Extraction of RNA preceded its reverse transcription into cDNA, which served as the sequencing template. Sequencing was performed with immunoSEQ multiplex PCR; in TCRdb, only in-frame clones are kept and a portion is missing. The repertoire has about 3,900 clones, roughly 71% of them found once; the top ten carry approximately 9.9%. As to treatment: oral pan-JAK inhibitor, 5-10 mg twice daily. Peripheral blood samples and lesional scalp punch biopsies were obtained from alopecia areata patients. The germline V gene encodes CDR1 MNHEY and CDR2 SVGAGI. CDR3 length: 15 amino acids. V was shortened by 5 bases and J by 0 bases, with 11 bases between the two germline ends.

This receptor was identified in a human donor with alopecia areata. The V call is TRBV6-5, the J call TRBJ2-1; D might be TRBD1 (6 bases). The sample here was skin, taken at week 24, from a patient treated with tofacitinib. CDR3 nucleotide sequence: TGTGCCAGCAGTGTCAGGGGAAACTCCTACAATGAGCAGTTCTTC. It yields the protein CASSVRGNSYNEQFF.